The 20 T cell receptor beta chains listed next were all sequenced from one sample in a study of T cell changes during pregnancy in multiple sclerosis. Measured with immunoSEQ multiplex PCR; TCRdb has only the in-frame clones, and not every one. The sample has 90,000 to 95,000 clones, 90% to 95% seen once. The source was peripheral blood, collected in the third trimester of pregnancy. These TCRs come from a female donor with multiple sclerosis, enrolled in a pregnancy study.

V is TRBV28 and J is TRBJ1-5, with D possibly matching TRBD1 (5 bases). This CDR3 is 13 amino acids long. The V gene's germline CDR1 is MDHEN and CDR2 SYDVKM. Trimming took 1 base from V and 7 from J, leaving 8 bases between them. The CDR3 here is CASSLSGGQPQHF. CDR3 DNA sequence: TGTGCCAGCAGTTTATCGGGGGGGCAGCCCCAGCATTTT. Complete variable domain (other parts from reference TRBV28 and TRBJ1-5): DVKVTQSSRYLVKRTGEKVFLECVQDMDHENMFWYRQDPGLGLRLIYFSYDVKMKEKGDIPEGYSVSREKKERFSLILESASTNQTSMYLCASSLSGGQPQHFGDGTRLSIL.

The chain combines TRBV6-1 with TRBJ2-5; maybe TRBD1 (6 bases). V lost 2 bases and J 7 bases, leaving 14 bases between the germline ends. The CDR3 totals 14 residues. Germline V gene sequence: CDR1 MNHNS, CDR2 SASEGT. CDR3 sequence (DNA): TGTGCCAGCAGTGAAACTACAGGGCCTAGGACCCAGTACTTC. Its protein is CASSETTGPRTQYF.

This chain links TRBV11-2 with TRBJ2-7, with TRBD1 matching over 8 bases. Germline CDR1 SGHAT, CDR2 FQNNGV. The ends lost 8 bases at V and 3 bases at J; junction bases unmatched: 9. There are 14 residues in the CDR3. In DNA form, the CDR3 reads TGTGCCAGCTCACCGGGGACAGGCCTCTACGAGCAGTACTTC. Translated, it gives CASSPGTGLYEQYF.

The chain employs TRBV18 and TRBJ2-7; 7 nucleotides match TRBD2. The CDR3 has 16 residues. V gave up 4 bases and J gave up 1 base; unmatched junction bases: 10. Germline V lookup: CDR1 KGHSH, CDR2 LQKENI. The CDR3 DNA follows: TGTGCCAGCTCACGCGAAAAGCGGGATTTTTCCTACGAGCAGTACTTC. This sequence encodes CASSREKRDFSYEQYF.

CDR3 sequence: CASSYSGTGYLDEQFF. The DNA for the CDR3 is TGTGCCAGCAGTTACTCGGGGACAGGGTATTTAGATGAGCAGTTCTTC. The chain joins TRBV6-5 to TRBJ2-1, with 9 bases that match TRBD1. The CDR3 extends over 16 amino acids. Per germline, CDR1 MNHEY and CDR2 SVGAGI. Germline trimming cut 0 bases from V and 8 bases from J; bases unmatched to any gene: 8.

The chain carries TRBV13 and TRBJ2-1, with 13 bases aligning to TRBD2. This CDR3 has 15 residues. V shed 6 bases, J shed 8 bases, and the junction held 7 bases outside the gene matches. Germline CDR1 and CDR2: PRHDT and FYEKMQ (reference sequence). The CDR3 is CASRRTSGSRDEQFF. CDR3 coding DNA: TGTGCCAGCAGGCGGACTAGCGGGAGTCGCGATGAGCAGTTCTTC.

The chain combines TRBV5-1 with TRBJ2-5; weak D call: TRBD2 (6 bases). This CDR3 spans 13 amino acids. Germline V gives CDR1 SGHRS, CDR2 YFSETQ. Deletions cut 3 bases from V and 5 bases from J, with 11 bases between. Written as DNA, the CDR3 is TGCGCCAGCAGCTCCCTAGGAGGGGAGACCCAGTACTTC. Translated: CASSSLGGETQYF.

This chain uses TRBV6-4 with TRBJ2-2; possible D gene TRBD2, 5 bases. CDR3 size: 10 residues. Germline lookup yields CDR1 MRHNA and CDR2 SNTAGT. V dropped 9 bases and J dropped 15 bases, with 14 bases sitting between them. The CDR3 loop is CARDPRELFF. DNA for the CDR3: TGTGCCAGAGATCCCCGGGAATTGTTTTTT.

This rearrangement joins TRBV7-2 to TRBJ2-7; 8 bases are a match to TRBD2. The CDR3 is 14 residues long. The germline V gene has CDR1 SGHTA and CDR2 FQGNSA. Trimming removed 5 bases from V and 4 bases from J; junction bases left unmatched: 7. In DNA, the CDR3 is TGTGCCAGCAGCGACAGCGGGAGAGCTTACGAGCAGTACTTC. As protein: CASSDSGRAYEQYF. Looking up the rest from reference TRBV7-2 and TRBJ2-7 gives the full variable domain: GAGVSQSPSNKVTEKGKDVELRCDPISGHTALYWYRQSLGQGLEFLIYFQGNSAPDKSGLPSDRFSAERTGGSVSTLTIQRTQQEDSAVYLCASSDSGRAYEQYFGPGTRLTVT.

The chain combines TRBV5-1 with TRBJ1-3; no reliable D call. The germline V gene has CDR1 SGHRS and CDR2 YFSETQ. The CDR3 runs 15 residues. V lost 4 bases, J lost 3 bases, and 14 bases lay in between. The CDR3 DNA reads as TGCGCCAGCAGCGAGGCGGGGAACGGTGGAAACACCATATATTTT. Amino acid sequence: CASSEAGNGGNTIYF.

The V call is TRBV5-1, the J call TRBJ1-5; D is perhaps TRBD1 (5 bases). The length of the CDR3 is 14 residues. With 5 bases removed from V and 7 bases from J, the gap between germline ends came to 16 bases. Germline CDR1 SGHRS, CDR2 YFSETQ. CDR3 in amino acids: CASSTAGGRQPQHF. CDR3 in DNA: TGCGCCAGCAGTACAGCCGGGGGTCGGCAGCCCCAGCATTTT.

The rearrangement joins TRBV15 to TRBJ1-5; D ambiguous. The V and J ends lost 6 bases and 3 bases respectively, with 12 bases between them. The CDR3 sequence is 14 residues long. The germline gives CDR1 LNHNV, CDR2 YYDKDF (reference sequence). CDR3 DNA sequence: TGTGCCACCAGAGGCGAGGCCTACAATCAGCCCCAGCATTTT. It is translated as CATRGEAYNQPQHF.

The chain couples TRBV5-1 to TRBJ2-5; D call uncertain. V lost 0 bases, J lost 3 bases, and 12 bases lay in between. Germline CDR1 and CDR2: SGHRS and YFSETQ. The CDR3 extends over 15 amino acids. CDR3 nucleotides: TGCGCCAGCAGCTTGGCCCGAGTCCCGAAAGAGACCCAGTACTTC. Translated: CASSLARVPKETQYF.

The chain employs TRBV5-1 and TRBJ2-5; tentative D call: TRBD2 (6 bases). The CDR3 sequence is 15 residues long. The V end was cut by 0 bases, the J end by 0 bases, with 9 bases between. The germline CDR1 and CDR2 sequences are SGHRS and YFSETQ. Written as DNA, the CDR3 is TGCGCCAGCAGCTTGGAGGGACTTCACCAAGAGACCCAGTACTTC. Translated: CASSLEGLHQETQYF.

V is TRBV2 and J is TRBJ2-3, with D perhaps matching TRBD2 (7 bases). The CDR3 is 15 residues long. V lost 5 bases, J lost 5 bases, and 17 bases lay in between. Germline loops: CDR1 SNHLY, CDR2 FYNNEI. The CDR3 region has the DNA TGTGCCAGCAGTAGGACCCGAGGGGGGGAAGATACGCAGTATTTT. Translating it yields CASSRTRGGEDTQYF.

The chain uses TRBV6-1 and TRBJ1-1; D might be TRBD1 (5 bases). Trimming cost V 2 bases and J 0 bases, with 34 bases left between them. This CDR3 comprises 23 residues. Germline CDR1 and CDR2: MNHNS and SASEGT. CDR3 DNA: TGTGCCAGCAGTGAATTTTTTGGCGAGTTTTACAGTGGGGAGGGGTGGTTGAACACTGAAGCTTTCTTT. It encodes CASSEFFGEFYSGEGWLNTEAFF.

This chain connects TRBV27 to TRBJ2-3; the D is unclear. There are 13 residues in the CDR3. V dropped 5 bases and J dropped 6 bases, with 12 bases sitting between them. Per germline, CDR1 MNHEY and CDR2 SMNVEV (reference sequence). The DNA for the CDR3 is TGTGCCAGCAGTATCCCAGGTTGGGATACGCAGTATTTT. Translation: CASSIPGWDTQYF.

The chain links TRBV4-3 to TRBJ2-7, with D possibly matching TRBD1 (6 bases). V was cut by 8 bases and J by 5 bases, with 16 bases left in between. The CDR3 totals 13 residues. Germline-derived CDR1 and CDR2 are LGHNA and YSLEER. The CDR3 is CASALAQGNEQYF. The DNA of the CDR3 is TGCGCCAGCGCACTTGCACAGGGAAACGAGCAGTACTTC.

The chain couples TRBV6-6 to TRBJ2-7, with TRBD1 matching 7 bases. The CDR3 totals 11 residues. CDR1 and CDR2 (germline): MNHNY, SVGAGI (reference sequence). V lost 5 bases to trimming and J lost 12 bases; unmatched junction nucleotides: 7. The CDR3 loop is CASSKTGTPYF. CDR3 nucleotides: TGTGCCAGCAGTAAGACAGGGACGCCGTACTTC.

This chain's CDR3 is CASSQGPRRGQETQYF. For the CDR3, the DNA is TGTGCCAGCAGCCAAGGGCCTAGAAGGGGGCAAGAGACCCAGTACTTC. The chain has TRBV4-2 and TRBJ2-5; D perhaps matches TRBD1 (6 bases). Trimming took off 1 base at V and 2 bases at J, with 14 bases between the two ends. Germline lookup yields CDR1 LGHNA and CDR2 YNFKEQ. CDR3 length: 16 amino acids.